This T cell receptor (beta chain) was sequenced during a study of cytomegalovirus exposure and HLA in healthy donors. As for the study in general: Earlier findings included about 120 million unique TCR beta sequences obtained from roughly 200 million T cells. Unique TCRs from HLA-typed donors, 70 million to 85 million of them, were held in an early data release. Points from the study as a whole: A later analysis linked a missense DCLRE1C variant to TCR beta V- and J-gene trimming. Researchers catalogued 160 or so TCR beta chains as cytomegalovirus-associated.

Vbeta (60) and Jbeta (13) primers were used in the PCR. Data came from immunoSEQ multiplex PCR; TCRdb stores just in-frame clones and leaves some out. This sample has around 100,000 clones, with approximately 77% found just once. About this clone: As yet, its antigen is unknown.

Germline V gives CDR1 GTSNPN, CDR2 SVGIG (reference sequence). The CDR3 extends over 12 amino acids. The genes are TRBV30 and TRBJ1-2; perhaps TRBD1 as D (5 bases). This receptor was identified in a male donor in good health and CMV-seropositive. Sequencing input: PBMCs. The chain's CDR3 is CARTERGGGYTF. CDR3 DNA: TGTGCTCGGACGGAGCGGGGCGGGGGCTACACCTTC.